What follows are 7 T cell receptor beta chains derived from one specimen sequenced in a study of T cells in Graves' hyperthyroidism and ophthalmopathy. Amplification of TCR beta CDR3 regions was performed using RNA transcripts as template. First-round RT-PCR of the TCR CDR3 relied on the HTBI primer set. MiXCR was run by TCRdb on the multiplex PCR reads, yielding one entry per CDR3 protein. Here the sample spans 400,000 to 550,000 distinct CDR3 sequences, less than 25% being singletons. The source material was blood. The receptors here all came from a woman aged 30 to 39 with Graves' ophthalmopathy.

The rearrangement uses TRBV6-1 and TRBJ1-2; weak D call: TRBD1 (6 bases). The CDR3 runs to 15 residues. V dropped 2 bases and J dropped 4 bases, with 14 bases sitting between them. Germline V gene data show CDR1 as MNHNS and CDR2 as SASEGT. The CDR3 reads CASSESGAAFYGYTF. The CDR3 nucleotides read TGTGCCAGCAGTGAATCGGGGGCTGCATTCTATGGCTACACCTTC.

This clonotype was picked up many times. The chain links TRBV11-1 to TRBJ1-1; 7 nucleotides match TRBD1. CDR1 and CDR2 (germline): SGHAT, FQDESV (reference sequence). CDR3 length: 16 amino acids. The J segment lost 7 bases and the V segment lost 1 base, leaving 12 bases of the junction unmatched. CDR3 coding DNA: TGTGCCAGCAGCTTAGAGGGGTGGACAGGTAAGGGTGAAGCTTTCTTT. Encoded protein: CASSLEGWTGKGEAFF.

At least ten counts were recorded for this clonotype. This CDR3 is CATSGGTVNTGELFF. CDR3 bases: TGTGCCACCAGTGGGGGGACAGTAAACACCGGGGAGCTGTTTTTT. The rearrangement links TRBV24-1 to TRBJ2-2; 7 nucleotides line up with TRBD1. Looked up from germline, CDR1 is KGHDR and CDR2 is SFDVKD. Trimming at V came to 5 bases and at J to 2 bases, leaving 4 bases not matched to a gene. This CDR3 region has 15 residues.

This clonotype was seen only a few times. The V call is TRBV6-1, the J call TRBJ1-1; weak D call: TRBD1 (6 bases). This CDR3 spans 13 amino acids. The germline V and J ends were trimmed by 1 base and 10 bases, with 13 bases remaining between them. Germline V CDR1 and CDR2: MNHNS, SASEGT. Here the CDR3 DNA reads TGTGCCAGCAGTGAAGGTCAGGGGCGCCGAGCTTTCTTT. This codes for CASSEGQGRRAFF.

This clonotype was counted at least ten times. The CDR3 DNA follows: TGTGCCAGTAGTAATAACAGGGTAGGGGCCAACGTCCTGACTTTC. It encodes CASSNNRVGANVLTF. V usage is TRBV19 and J usage is TRBJ2-6, with D perhaps matching TRBD1 (6 bases). The germline CDR1 and CDR2 sequences are LNHDA and SQIVND (reference sequence). Trimming took off 4 bases at V and 4 bases at J, with 11 bases between the two ends. This CDR3 region has 15 residues.

The rearrangement uses TRBV5-1 and TRBJ2-2; a possible D gene is TRBD2 (5 bases). Trimming shortened V by 0 bases and J by 5 bases, and 11 bases separated the two germline ends. Germline loops: CDR1 SGHRS, CDR2 YFSETQ. The CDR3 has 15 amino acids. The CDR3 nucleotides are TGCGCCAGCAGCTTGGAAAGGACGGGGACCGGGGAGCTGTTTTTT. It specifies CASSLERTGTGELFF.

In this sample, this clonotype turned up once. J is TRBJ2-2 and V is TRBV5-1; the D gene is possibly TRBD1 (5 bases). The CDR3 contains 15 residues. CDR1 and CDR2 (germline): SGHRS, YFSETQ. Trimming took off 4 bases at V and 0 bases at J, with 10 bases between the two ends. The CDR3 DNA sequence: TGCGCCAGCAGCGGAACAGGTTCGAACACCGGGGAGCTGTTTTTT. Translating gives CASSGTGSNTGELFF.